Each of the 16 T cell receptor beta chains below was sequenced from the same sample in a study of blood T cell repertoires in COVID-19. This table comes from immunoSEQ multiplex PCR, and its TCRdb copy is limited to in-frame clones, with some not included. This table holds over 200,000 clones, about 85% found once. The sequenced sample was PBMCs or T cells enriched from blood (not recorded which). The receptors come from a man aged 25 to 40 who had recovered from COVID-19.

The chain employs TRBV27 and TRBJ1-5; D unresolved. The CDR3 length is 17 residues. Germline CDR1 and CDR2: MNHEY and SMNVEV (reference sequence). V was trimmed by 0 bases and J by 4 bases, leaving 16 bases between them. The DNA for the CDR3 is TGTGCCAGCAGTTTATCGTACGGCAGCGGAACAAATCAGCCCCAGCATTTT. Protein product: CASSLSYGSGTNQPQHF.

This clone has a handful of counts. The rearrangement joins TRBV7-2 to TRBJ1-3; TRBD1 matches 11 bases. Per the germline V gene, CDR1 is SGHTA and CDR2 is FQGNSA. The CDR3 sequence is 15 residues long. V lost 3 bases, J lost 5 bases, and 3 bases stayed unmatched. CDR3 region: CASSLDRGRRNTIYF. The CDR3 bases are TGTGCCAGCAGCTTGGACAGGGGGCGCAGAAACACCATATATTTT.

The chain uses TRBV30 and TRBJ2-1; 8 bases align to TRBD2. The CDR3 is 15 amino acids. V lost 0 bases, J lost 9 bases, and 10 bases stayed unmatched. CDR1 and CDR2 from the germline V gene are GTSNPN and SVGIG (reference sequence). The CDR3 nucleotides read TGTGCCTGGAGTGTATTAAGCAGCGGGAGCGGTGAGCAGTTCTTC. Amino acid sequence: CAWSVLSSGSGEQFF.

This clone was recorded only once. This chain links TRBV29-1 with TRBJ2-3, with a tentative D call TRBD2 (6 bases). The CDR3 covers 13 residues. Germline CDR1 SQVTM, CDR2 ANQGSEA. V lost 4 bases and J lost 2, with 10 bases in between. Here the CDR3 DNA reads TGCAGCGTTGTCGGCGGGATCACAGATACGCAGTATTTT. This encodes CSVVGGITDTQYF.

The V gene is TRBV7-9, the J gene TRBJ1-1; D is possibly TRBD1 (6 bases). V was clipped by 10 bases and J by 6 bases, with 24 bases between them. Germline CDR1 and CDR2: SEHNR and FQNEAQ (reference sequence). The CDR3 consists of 15 residues. This chain's CDR3 is CATPGYRASNSEAFF. The CDR3 DNA reads TGTGCCACCCCCGGATACAGGGCCTCCAATTCTGAAGCTTTCTTT.

The chain is built from TRBV25-1 and TRBJ1-6; 11 bases match TRBD1. Germline CDR1 reads MGHDK; CDR2 reads SYGVNS. V trimming: 9 bases; J trimming: 4 bases; junction bases outside the gene matches: 5. This CDR3 has 15 amino acids. The CDR3 bases are TGTGCCAGTAGGGACAGGGGGAATTATAATTCACCCCTCCACTTT. This encodes CASRDRGNYNSPLHF.

The chain couples TRBV5-1 to TRBJ2-1; D uncertain. Trimming left V 6 bases short and J 5 bases short, with 6 bases between. This CDR3 region has 11 residues. CDR1 and CDR2 from the germline V gene are SGHRS and YFSETQ. CDR3 coding DNA: TGCGCCAGCATGGCTGACAATGAGCAGTTCTTC. This codes for CASMADNEQFF.

The chain joins TRBV11-2 to TRBJ2-7; 7 bases are shared with TRBD1. Germline trimming cut 5 bases from V and 0 bases from J; bases unmatched to any gene: 4. CDR1 and CDR2 (germline): SGHAT, FQNNGV. The CDR3 covers 14 residues. CDR3: CASSPGQSSYEQYF. Written as DNA, the CDR3 is TGTGCCAGCAGCCCGGGACAGAGCTCCTACGAGCAGTACTTC.

J is TRBJ2-7 and V is TRBV6-5; TRBD1 aligns across 8 bases. The CDR3 runs to 14 residues. Germline V gives CDR1 MNHEY, CDR2 SVGAGI. V shed 6 bases, J shed 4 bases, and the junction held 8 bases outside the gene matches. CDR3: CASSPGGQVYEQYF. For the CDR3, the DNA is TGTGCCAGCAGCCCCGGGGGACAGGTATACGAGCAGTACTTC.

This clone was counted once. The rearrangement uses TRBV5-1 and TRBJ2-7; 13 positions agree with TRBD2. This CDR3 has 15 amino acids. V shed 1 base and J 7 bases; nucleotides not matched to a gene: 5. Germline CDR1 is SGHRS and CDR2 is YFSETQ. The CDR3 DNA is TGCGCCAGCAGCTTGACGGGACTAGCGGGGTTGGAGCAGTACTTC. It yields the protein CASSLTGLAGLEQYF.

The V gene is TRBV3-1 (or the pseudogene TRBV3-2), the J gene TRBJ1-6, with D hard to call. Trimming stripped 3 bases from V and 10 bases from J, with 13 bases between. The germline V gene encodes CDR1 LGHDT and CDR2 YNNKEL (reference sequence). The CDR3 has 14 amino acids. Here the CDR3 reads CASSQGISGSPLHF. CDR3 in DNA: TGTGCCAGCAGCCAGGGTATTTCGGGATCACCCCTCCACTTT.

The J gene is TRBJ1-4, the V gene TRBV5-4; D remains ambiguous. The germline gives CDR1 SGHNT, CDR2 YYREEE (reference sequence). V was pared by 2 bases and J by 5 bases, with 10 bases between. The CDR3 sequence is 14 residues long. This CDR3 is CASSLHNSNEKLFF. CDR3 nucleotides: TGTGCCAGCAGCTTACATAACAGCAATGAAAAACTGTTTTTT.

The rearrangement joins TRBV19 to TRBJ1-6; no firm D call. V lost 2 bases, J lost 8 bases, and 4 bases lay in between. CDR3 length: 12 residues. The V gene's germline CDR1 is LNHDA and CDR2 SQIVND (reference sequence). The CDR3 protein is CASSIFDSPLHF. The CDR3 coding sequence is TGTGCCAGTAGTATATTCGATTCACCCCTCCACTTT.

V is TRBV28 and J is TRBJ2-7; TRBD2 is a possible D gene (5 bases). Looked up from germline, CDR1 is MDHEN and CDR2 is SYDVKM. The CDR3 length is 9 residues. Trimming stripped 7 bases from V and 7 bases from J, with 5 bases between. CDR3 sequence (DNA): TGTGCCAGCACGGGAGAGCAGTACTTC. This gives the protein CASTGEQYF.

The rearrangement links TRBV29-1 to TRBJ1-2; D remains unclear. The germline V and J ends were trimmed by 0 bases and 5 bases, with 13 bases remaining between them. The CDR3 has 14 amino acids. CDR1 is SQVTM, CDR2 ANQGSEA, per germline. CDR3 sequence: CSVEEAGFNYGYTF. The CDR3 nucleotides read TGCAGCGTTGAAGAAGCAGGATTTAATTATGGCTACACCTTC.

CDR3 loop: CASSQDPSGAGEQFF. The CDR3 DNA reads as TGTGCCAGCAGCCAAGATCCTTCAGGGGCAGGTGAGCAGTTCTTC. The V and J genes are TRBV4-2 and TRBJ2-1; maybe TRBD1 (6 bases). The CDR3 is made up of 15 amino acids. Germline V gene lookup returns CDR1 LGHNA and CDR2 YNFKEQ. The germline V and J ends were trimmed by 0 bases and 9 bases, with 15 bases remaining between them.